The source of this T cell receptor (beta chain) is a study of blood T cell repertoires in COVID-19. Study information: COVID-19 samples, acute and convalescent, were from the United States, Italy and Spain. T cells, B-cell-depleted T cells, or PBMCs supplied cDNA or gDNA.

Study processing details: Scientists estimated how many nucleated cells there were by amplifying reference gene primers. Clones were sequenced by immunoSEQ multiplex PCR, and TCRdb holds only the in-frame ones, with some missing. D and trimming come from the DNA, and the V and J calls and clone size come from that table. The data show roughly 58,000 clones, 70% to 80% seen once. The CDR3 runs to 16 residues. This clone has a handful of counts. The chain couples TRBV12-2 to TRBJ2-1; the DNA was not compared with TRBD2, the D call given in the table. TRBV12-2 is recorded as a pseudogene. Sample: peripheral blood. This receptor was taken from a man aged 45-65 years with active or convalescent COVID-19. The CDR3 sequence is CASRSGTSGIYNEQFF. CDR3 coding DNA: TGTGCAAGTCGCTCCGGGACTAGTGGAATCTACAATGAGCAGTTCTTC.